Below, 17 T cell receptor beta chains from the same sample are listed, as sequenced in a study of cytomegalovirus exposure and HLA in healthy donors. 13 Jbeta primers and 60 Vbeta primers were used for the PCR. Sequencing used immunoSEQ multiplex PCR; TCRdb keeps in-frame clones, though not all of them. The table has about 160,000 clones, 73% seen once. The sequenced sample was PBMCs. Every receptor here comes from a woman aged 18-29 years in good health and CMV-seronegative.

For this clone: The germline gene is not matched at one end of the junction; a read error may be the cause. Other DNA sequences of this sample code for an identical CDR3. CDR3 sequence: CASNVDRKGNTEAFF. The CDR3 DNA reads TGTGCCAGCAATGTAGACAGAAAGGGGAACACTGAGGCTTTCTTT. The chain has TRBV2 and TRBJ1-1; D is possibly TRBD1 (5 bases). The CDR3 covers 15 residues. Germline CDR1 and CDR2: SNHLY and FYNNEI.

The chain combines TRBV2 with TRBJ2-5; D is possibly TRBD2 (5 bases). The V gene lost 6 bases and the J gene lost 1 base, with 9 bases spanning the gap. The CDR3 is 13 residues long. Per the germline V gene, CDR1 is SNHLY and CDR2 is FYNNEI. The CDR3 bases are TGTGCCAGCAGATCGGGAATCCAAGAGACCCAGTACTTC. It is translated as CASRSGIQETQYF.

The chain couples TRBV7-2 to TRBJ1-2, with D unclear. The length of the CDR3 is 12 residues. The V gene lost 5 bases and the J gene lost 7 bases, with 11 bases spanning the gap. Germline CDR1 SGHTA, CDR2 FQGNSA. CDR3 sequence: CASSPRGSGYTF. The CDR3 coding sequence is TGTGCCAGCAGCCCCCGGGGATCTGGCTACACCTTC.

CDR3 amino acids: CASSYSSGTVNTEAFF. The CDR3 bases are TGTGCCAGCAGTTACTCATCTGGGACAGTGAACACTGAAGCTTTCTTT. The V gene is TRBV6-5, the J gene TRBJ1-1, with 7 bases fitting TRBD1. Germline CDR1 and CDR2: MNHEY and SVGAGI. The V segment lost 0 bases and the J segment 0 bases; nucleotides outside the gene matches: 4. This CDR3 has 16 residues.

J is TRBJ1-1 and V is TRBV5-8; TRBD1 matches at 7 bases. This CDR3 spans 20 amino acids. The J segment lost 2 bases and the V segment lost 0 bases, leaving 19 bases of the junction unmatched. Per the germline V gene, CDR1 is SGHTS and CDR2 is YDEGEE. The CDR3 here is CASSLAGGPGQRQPNTEAFF. CDR3 DNA sequence: TGTGCCAGCAGCTTGGCGGGGGGGCCGGGACAGCGACAGCCTAACACTGAAGCTTTCTTT.

The chain uses TRBV19 and TRBJ2-1; the D gene is possibly TRBD1 (6 bases). The V and J ends lost 9 bases and 3 bases respectively, with 9 bases between them. The length of the CDR3 is 12 residues. Germline CDR1 reads LNHDA; CDR2 reads SQIVND (reference sequence). CDR3 protein: CASSRGYNEQFF. The CDR3 bases are TGTGCCAGCAGCAGGGGCTACAATGAGCAGTTCTTC.

The V and J genes are TRBV28 and TRBJ1-5; 9 bases map to TRBD1. The CDR3 is 15 residues long. Germline lookup yields CDR1 MDHEN and CDR2 SYDVKM. J was trimmed by 10 bases and V by 5 bases; bases with no gene match: 12. The CDR3, as DNA: TGTGCCAGCAGTCAGGTCCCGGGACAGGGAGAACCCCAGCATTTT. This sequence encodes CASSQVPGQGEPQHF.

CDR3 residues: CASRRAAGNTIYF. CDR3 coding DNA: TGTGCCAGTAGGAGGGCCGCTGGAAACACCATATATTTT. This chain joins TRBV19 and TRBJ1-3; D gene unclear. V was cut by 6 bases and J by 2 bases, with 8 bases left in between. The CDR3 has 13 amino acids. Germline CDR1 reads LNHDA; CDR2 reads SQIVND (reference sequence).

The chain is built from TRBV5-4 and TRBJ1-2; tentatively, D is TRBD1 (6 bases). CDR1 and CDR2 from the germline V gene are SGHNT and YYREEE (reference sequence). CDR3 length: 14 amino acids. V was shortened by 2 bases and J by 4 bases, with 12 bases between the two germline ends. Written as DNA, the CDR3 is TGTGCCAGCAGCTTTGGAGACAGGCCCTATGGCTACACCTTC. The encoded protein is CASSFGDRPYGYTF.

The chain combines TRBV9 with TRBJ2-1, with D hard to call. The length of the CDR3 is 13 residues. V lost 3 bases, J lost 12 bases, and 16 bases lay in between. In germline, CDR1 is SGDLS, CDR2 YYNGEE. In DNA form, the CDR3 reads TGTGCCAGCAGCGCCCAATCCATGGAGTCGCAGTTCTTC. It is translated as CASSAQSMESQFF.

This chain connects TRBV6-5 to TRBJ1-2, with D possibly TRBD1 on 5 matching bases. V lost 3 bases and J 4 bases, leaving 15 bases between the germline ends. This CDR3 region has 15 residues. Germline V gene sequence: CDR1 MNHEY, CDR2 SVGAGI. The CDR3 DNA reads as TGTGCCAGCAGTTATCCAGGGCCGACCTTCTATGGCTACACCTTC. This gives the protein CASSYPGPTFYGYTF.

The V and J genes are TRBV6-5 and TRBJ2-7; D is undetermined. Germline V gives CDR1 MNHEY, CDR2 SVGAGI. V was pared by 6 bases and J by 3 bases, with 12 bases between. This CDR3 has 13 amino acids. The CDR3 here is CASRISPLYEQYF. CDR3 in DNA: TGTGCCAGCAGAATCTCCCCCCTCTACGAGCAGTACTTC.

This clone was observed a handful of times. The rearrangement uses TRBV19 and TRBJ2-6; 10 nucleotides align to TRBD1. Germline V gene data show CDR1 as LNHDA and CDR2 as SQIVND (reference sequence). The CDR3 has 18 amino acids. The J segment lost 4 bases and the V segment lost 1 base, leaving 7 bases of the junction unmatched. The CDR3 loop reads CASSIAGTGVLGANVLTF. Here the CDR3 DNA reads TGTGCCAGTAGTATAGCCGGGACAGGGGTGTTGGGGGCCAACGTCCTGACTTTC.

The genes are TRBV4-3 and TRBJ2-3; 9 bases fit TRBD2. The CDR3 extends over 16 amino acids. Per germline, CDR1 LGHNA and CDR2 YSLEER. J was trimmed by 3 bases and V by 0 bases; bases with no gene match: 4. Here the CDR3 reads CASSQDGLAGTDTQYF. The CDR3 DNA reads as TGCGCCAGCAGCCAAGACGGTCTAGCGGGAACAGATACGCAGTATTTT.

This clone was counted a single time. This chain uses TRBV19 with TRBJ2-1; 8 positions agree with TRBD1. Germline V CDR1 and CDR2: LNHDA, SQIVND (reference sequence). V shed 4 bases, J shed 7 bases, and the junction held 6 bases outside the gene matches. CDR3 size: 14 residues. The CDR3 loop is CASSKVRGQNEQFF. The CDR3 coding sequence is TGTGCCAGTAGTAAAGTCAGGGGGCAGAATGAGCAGTTCTTC.

The chain combines TRBV9 with TRBJ2-5; 11 bases are shared with TRBD2. The CDR3 totals 15 residues. The V segment lost 4 bases and the J segment 5 bases; nucleotides outside the gene matches: 7. CDR1 is SGDLS, CDR2 YYNGEE, per germline. Here the CDR3 DNA reads TGTGCCAGCAGCACCGGGACTAGCGGAGTGGAGACCCAGTACTTC. This codes for CASSTGTSGVETQYF.

This clone was detected only a few times. The genes are TRBV6-5 and TRBJ2-1, with a possible D match to TRBD2 (6 bases). CDR1 MNHEY and CDR2 SVGAGI come from the germline V gene. There are 14 residues in the CDR3. V lost 8 bases, J lost 4 bases, and 15 bases lay in between. The CDR3 sequence is CASQDGRGYNEQFF. In DNA, the CDR3 is TGTGCCAGCCAAGACGGGAGAGGTTACAATGAGCAGTTCTTC.